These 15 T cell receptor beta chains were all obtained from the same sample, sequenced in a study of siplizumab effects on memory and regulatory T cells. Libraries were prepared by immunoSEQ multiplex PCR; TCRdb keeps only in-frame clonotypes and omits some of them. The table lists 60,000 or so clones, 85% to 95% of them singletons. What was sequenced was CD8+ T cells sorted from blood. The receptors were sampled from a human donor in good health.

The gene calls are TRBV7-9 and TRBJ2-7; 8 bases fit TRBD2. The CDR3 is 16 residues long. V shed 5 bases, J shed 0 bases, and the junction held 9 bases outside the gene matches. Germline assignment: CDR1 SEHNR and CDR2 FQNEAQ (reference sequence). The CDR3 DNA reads TGTGCCAGCAGCACACACGGAGCGGGAGCCTCCTACGAGCAGTACTTC. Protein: CASSTHGAGASYEQYF.

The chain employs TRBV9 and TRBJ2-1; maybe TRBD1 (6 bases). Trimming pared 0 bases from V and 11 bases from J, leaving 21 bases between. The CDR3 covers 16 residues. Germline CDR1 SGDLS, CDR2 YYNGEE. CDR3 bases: TGTGCCAGCAGCGTAGTTCCCAGGGGCGGAGGATTGCAGCAGTTCTTC. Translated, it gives CASSVVPRGGGLQQFF.

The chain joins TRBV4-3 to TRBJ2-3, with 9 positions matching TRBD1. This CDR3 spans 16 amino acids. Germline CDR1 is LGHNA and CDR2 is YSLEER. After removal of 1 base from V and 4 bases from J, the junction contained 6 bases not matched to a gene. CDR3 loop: CASSQGTGGRSDTQYF. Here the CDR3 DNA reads TGCGCCAGCAGCCAAGGTACAGGGGGCAGGTCAGATACGCAGTATTTT.

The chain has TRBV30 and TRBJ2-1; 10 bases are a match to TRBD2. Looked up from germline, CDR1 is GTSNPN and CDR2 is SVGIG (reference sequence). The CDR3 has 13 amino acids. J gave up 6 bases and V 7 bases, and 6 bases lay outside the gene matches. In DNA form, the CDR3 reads TGTGCCTACGGACTAGCGGTATTCAATGAGCAGTTCTTC. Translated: CAYGLAVFNEQFF.

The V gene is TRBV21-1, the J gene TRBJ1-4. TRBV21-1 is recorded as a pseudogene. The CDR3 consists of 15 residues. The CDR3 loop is CASSPGWGTNEKLFF. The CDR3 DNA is TGTGCCAGCAGCCCAGGGTGGGGGACTAATGAAAAACTGTTTTTT.

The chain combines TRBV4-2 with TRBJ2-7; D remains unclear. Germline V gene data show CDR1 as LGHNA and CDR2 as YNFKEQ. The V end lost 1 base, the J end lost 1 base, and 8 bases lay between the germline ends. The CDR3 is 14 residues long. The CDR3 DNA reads TGTGCCAGCAGCCAAGTTGTCGCATCCTACGAGCAGTACTTC. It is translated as CASSQVVASYEQYF.

The CDR3 spells CASSDPGTRSYNEQFF. The CDR3 region has the DNA TGTGCCAGCAGTGACCCTGGGACTAGATCCTACAATGAGCAGTTCTTC. The genes are TRBV6-4 and TRBJ2-1; TRBD2 aligns across 8 bases. Germline CDR1 and CDR2: MRHNA and SNTAGT. With 2 bases clipped from V and 1 base from J, the junction kept 4 bases outside the gene matches. The CDR3 has 16 amino acids.

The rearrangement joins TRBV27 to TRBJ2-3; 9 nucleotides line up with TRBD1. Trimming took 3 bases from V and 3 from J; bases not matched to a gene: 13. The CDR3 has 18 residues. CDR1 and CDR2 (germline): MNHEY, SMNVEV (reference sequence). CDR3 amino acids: CASSLSLPGQGFTDTQYF. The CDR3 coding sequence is TGTGCCAGCAGTTTGTCCCTTCCGGGACAGGGTTTTACAGATACGCAGTATTTT.

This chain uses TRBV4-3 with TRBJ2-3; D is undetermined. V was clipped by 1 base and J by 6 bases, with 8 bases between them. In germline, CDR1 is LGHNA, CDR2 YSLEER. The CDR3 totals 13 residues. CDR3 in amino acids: CASSQGGKDTQYF. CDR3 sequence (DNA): TGCGCCAGCAGCCAAGGGGGAAAGGATACGCAGTATTTT.

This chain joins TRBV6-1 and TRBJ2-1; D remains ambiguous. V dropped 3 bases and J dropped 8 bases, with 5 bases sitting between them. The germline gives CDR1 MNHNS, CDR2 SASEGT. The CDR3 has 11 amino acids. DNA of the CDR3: TGTGCCAGCAGTGAGGAAGATGAGCAGTTCTTC. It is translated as CASSEEDEQFF.

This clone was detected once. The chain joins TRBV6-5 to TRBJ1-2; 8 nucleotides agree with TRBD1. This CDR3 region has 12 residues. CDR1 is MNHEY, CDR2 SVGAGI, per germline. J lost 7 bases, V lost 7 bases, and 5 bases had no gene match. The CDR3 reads CASKDRGGGYTF. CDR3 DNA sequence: TGTGCCAGCAAAGACAGGGGCGGTGGCTACACCTTC.

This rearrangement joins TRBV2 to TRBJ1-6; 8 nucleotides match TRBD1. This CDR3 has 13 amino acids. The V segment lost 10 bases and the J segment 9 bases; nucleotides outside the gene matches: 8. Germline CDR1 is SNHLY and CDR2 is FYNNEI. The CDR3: CAIPTGAGSPLHF. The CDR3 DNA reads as TGTGCCATCCCGACAGGGGCGGGTTCACCCCTCCACTTT.

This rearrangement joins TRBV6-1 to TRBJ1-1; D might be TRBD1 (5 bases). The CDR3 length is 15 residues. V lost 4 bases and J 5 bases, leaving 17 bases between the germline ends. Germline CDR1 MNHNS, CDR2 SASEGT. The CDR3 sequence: CASSGLGALRTEAFF. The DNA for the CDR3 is TGTGCCAGCAGTGGATTAGGGGCTTTGAGGACTGAAGCTTTCTTT.

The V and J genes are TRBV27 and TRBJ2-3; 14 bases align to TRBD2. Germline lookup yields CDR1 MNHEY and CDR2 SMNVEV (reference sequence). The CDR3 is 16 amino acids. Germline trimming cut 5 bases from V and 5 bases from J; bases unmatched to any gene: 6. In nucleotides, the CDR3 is TGTGCCAGCAGTCCGCGACTAGCGGGAGGGGTAGATACGCAGTATTTT. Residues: CASSPRLAGGVDTQYF.

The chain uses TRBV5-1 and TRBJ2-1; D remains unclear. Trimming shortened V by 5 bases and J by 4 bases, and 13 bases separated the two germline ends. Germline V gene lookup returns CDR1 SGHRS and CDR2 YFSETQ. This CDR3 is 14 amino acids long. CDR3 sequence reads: CASRPAERYNEQFF. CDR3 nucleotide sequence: TGCGCCAGCAGGCCTGCGGAAAGATACAATGAGCAGTTCTTC.